These 22 T cell receptor beta chains share one sample of origin, sequenced in a study of T cell repertoires in cytomegalovirus infection. TCRdb used MiXCR to reprocess the reads, holding one entry per CDR3 protein. The table lists approximately 630,000 distinct CDR3 sequences, 24% of them singletons. The sample consisted of CD8+ T cells from PBMCs. The receptors derive from a human donor in good health (CMV status not recorded). Some clones in this sample may be carry-over from other donors' samples.

This chain joins TRBV6-2 or TRBV6-3 and TRBJ1-1; the D is unclear. CDR1 and CDR2 from the germline V gene are MNHEY and SVGEGT. With 7 bases removed from V and 1 base from J, the gap between germline ends came to 16 bases. There are 15 residues in the CDR3. CDR3 protein: CASIPTAQRNTEAFF. CDR3 sequence (DNA): TGTGCCAGCATCCCCACGGCGCAAAGGAACACTGAAGCTTTCTTT.

This clonotype was detected many times. V gene TRBV27 combines with J gene TRBJ2-1; 7 bases agree with TRBD1. Looked up from germline, CDR1 is MNHEY and CDR2 is SMNVEV (reference sequence). The CDR3 is 17 residues long. V trimming: 2 bases; J trimming: 1 base; junction bases outside the gene matches: 8. The CDR3 DNA follows: TGTGCCAGCAGTTTACCCGGACAGGTCATATCCTACAATGAGCAGTTCTTC. This codes for CASSLPGQVISYNEQFF.

The chain links TRBV2 to TRBJ1-5, with 12 bases lining up with TRBD1. J gave up 6 bases and V 8 bases, and 5 bases lay outside the gene matches. The CDR3 loop spans 14 amino acids. Looked up from germline, CDR1 is SNHLY and CDR2 is FYNNEI. The CDR3 loop reads CASWDRGQVQPQHF. CDR3 nucleotide sequence: TGTGCCAGCTGGGACAGGGGGCAGGTTCAGCCCCAGCATTTT.

The V call is TRBV28, the J call TRBJ2-1, with D possibly called TRBD1 or TRBD2 (5 bases each). Germline CDR1 and CDR2: MDHEN and SYDVKM. V was clipped by 5 bases and J by 2 bases, with 13 bases between them. The CDR3 has 15 residues. The CDR3 bases are TGTGCCAGCAGTCTCCAGGGAGACCCCTACAATGAGCAGTTCTTC. It encodes CASSLQGDPYNEQFF.

This clonotype appeared a few times. The chain links TRBV7-8 to TRBJ1-1; D gene ambiguous. Germline loops: CDR1 SGHVS, CDR2 FQNEAQ. CDR3 size: 12 residues. Deletions cut 5 bases from V and 8 bases from J, with 12 bases between. CDR3 in amino acids: CASSPGPKEAFF. DNA of the CDR3: TGTGCCAGCAGCCCCGGGCCTAAGGAAGCTTTCTTT.

There are many counts of this clonotype. The chain combines TRBV7-2 with TRBJ1-1; possibly TRBD1 for D (5 bases). Per the germline V gene, CDR1 is SGHTA and CDR2 is FQGNSA. V dropped 2 bases and J dropped 3 bases, with 10 bases sitting between them. This CDR3 is built from 14 residues. CDR3 amino acids: CASSLKGTYTEAFF. The CDR3 region has the DNA TGTGCCAGCAGCTTAAAGGGGACCTACACTGAAGCTTTCTTT.

This clonotype was seen at least ten times. This sequence joins TRBV7-9 and TRBJ2-1; tentative D call: TRBD2 (7 bases). The V and J ends lost 5 bases and 10 bases respectively, with 12 bases between them. The CDR3 extends over 12 amino acids. Germline-derived CDR1 and CDR2 are SEHNR and FQNEAQ (reference sequence). CDR3 loop: CASSPGGPEQFF. In DNA form, the CDR3 reads TGTGCCAGCAGCCCCGGGGGGCCAGAGCAGTTCTTC.

This chain links TRBV14 with TRBJ2-6; weak D call: TRBD1 (6 bases). Per germline, CDR1 SGHDN and CDR2 FVKESK. Trimming cost V 8 bases and J 8 bases, with 7 bases left between them. The length of the CDR3 is 11 residues. The CDR3 spells CASRDTNVLTF. CDR3 bases: TGTGCCAGCCGGGACACCAACGTCCTGACTTTC. The entire variable domain, with the rest obtained from reference TRBV14 and TRBJ2-6, is as follows: EAGVTQFPSHSVIEKGQTVTLRCDPISGHDNLYWYRRVMGKEIKFLLHFVKESKQDESGMPNNRFLAERTGGTYSTLKVQPAELEDSGVYFCASRDTNVLTFGAGSRLTVL.

This clonotype was detected many times. The chain is built from TRBV28 and TRBJ1-3; a possible D gene is TRBD1 (5 bases). V was trimmed by 6 bases and J by 4 bases, leaving 13 bases between them. The CDR3 spans 14 residues. Germline CDR1 reads MDHEN; CDR2 reads SYDVKM. CDR3 coding DNA: TGTGCCAGCAGCCCCAGGGAGTACGGAAACACCATATATTTT. This sequence encodes CASSPREYGNTIYF.

The rearrangement uses TRBV7-9 and TRBJ2-7; possibly TRBD1 for D (6 bases). In germline, CDR1 is SEHNR, CDR2 FQNEAQ (reference sequence). The CDR3 length is 13 residues. With 6 bases removed from V and 3 bases from J, the gap between germline ends came to 12 bases. The CDR3 spells CASSYDRLYEQYF. The CDR3 nucleotides are TGTGCCAGCAGTTATGACAGGCTCTACGAGCAGTACTTC.

This clonotype was found a few times. The chain uses TRBV29-1 and TRBJ2-5; D assignment may be TRBD1 or TRBD2 (5 bases each). In germline, CDR1 is SQVTM, CDR2 ANQGSEA. The CDR3 covers 12 residues. Trimming cost V 4 bases and J 7 bases, with 13 bases left between them. For the CDR3, the DNA is TGCAGCGTTGGGCTGGGGGACGTGACCCAGTACTTC. It encodes CSVGLGDVTQYF.

This clonotype was detected ten times or more. The rearrangement links TRBV7-9 to TRBJ2-1; perhaps TRBD2 as D (6 bases). Germline V lookup: CDR1 SEHNR, CDR2 FQNEAQ (reference sequence). Trimming removed 7 bases from V and 9 bases from J, with 16 bases in between. This CDR3 contains 13 residues. CDR3 nucleotide sequence: TGTGCCAGCACCCTAGTTGGAGGGACTGAGCAGTTCTTC. It codes for CASTLVGGTEQFF.

This clonotype was observed a handful of times. The V and J genes are TRBV7-9 and TRBJ2-4, with D maybe TRBD1 (5 bases). Trimming stripped 3 bases from V and 0 bases from J, with 27 bases between. The CDR3 is 21 amino acids. Germline CDR1 SEHNR, CDR2 FQNEAQ (reference sequence). CDR3 DNA: TGTGCCAGCAGCTTCAACCCGAAGATCCCCGACAGAACTTTAGCCAAAAACATTCAGTACTTC. This translates into CASSFNPKIPDRTLAKNIQYF. Combining the CDR3 with reference TRBV7-9 and TRBJ2-4 gives the whole variable domain DTGVSQNPRHKITKRGQNVTFRCDPISEHNRLYWYRQTLGQGPEFLTYFQNEAQLEKSRLLSDRFSAERPKGSFSTLEIQRTEQGDSAMYLCASSFNPKIPDRTLAKNIQYFGAGTRLSVL.

This clonotype was recorded many times. The chain has TRBV7-2 and TRBJ2-3; D is unresolved. Germline CDR1 is SGHTA and CDR2 is FQGNSA. V lost 1 base and J 2 bases, leaving 10 bases between the germline ends. This CDR3 comprises 15 residues. The CDR3 here is CASSLGLEVTDTQYF. CDR3 DNA sequence: TGTGCCAGCAGCTTAGGCTTAGAGGTCACAGATACGCAGTATTTT.

This clonotype was seen many times. The CDR3: CAISESTGGSEGYTF. CDR3 bases: TGTGCCATCAGTGAGTCGACAGGGGGCTCGGAAGGCTACACCTTC. The rearrangement joins TRBV10-3 to TRBJ1-2; 10 nucleotides line up with TRBD1. This CDR3 is built from 15 residues. Germline CDR1 ENHRY, CDR2 SYGVKD. V trimming: 0 bases; J trimming: 8 bases; junction bases outside the gene matches: 6.

The chain uses TRBV20-1 and TRBJ1-2; the D is unclear. Trimming removed 5 bases at V and 7 bases at J, with 5 bases between. CDR1 and CDR2 (germline): DFQATT, SNEGSKA (reference sequence). The CDR3 loop spans 9 amino acids. This chain's CDR3 is CSAPAGYTF. Written as DNA, the CDR3 is TGCAGTGCTCCCGCTGGCTACACCTTC.

This clonotype was seen more than once but under ten times. This chain joins TRBV11-1 and TRBJ2-1, with D hard to call. The CDR3 totals 11 residues. The V end lost 4 bases, the J end lost 10 bases, and 8 bases lay between the germline ends. From germline, CDR1 is SGHAT and CDR2 FQDESV (reference sequence). CDR3 amino acids: CASSSATEQFF. The CDR3 nucleotides are TGTGCCAGCAGCTCCGCAACCGAGCAGTTCTTC.

This clonotype was detected ten times or more. The CDR3 DNA reads as TGTGCCAGCAGCTTAGAGGCCTGGGAGCTGTTTTTT. It is translated as CASSLEAWELFF. The chain is built from TRBV7-6 and TRBJ2-2; D not resolved. The V gene lost 1 base and the J gene lost 9 bases, with 6 bases spanning the gap. CDR1 and CDR2 (germline): SGHVS, FNYEAQ. CDR3 length equals 12 residues.

This clonotype was seen many times. J is TRBJ1-1 and V is TRBV6-6; tentatively, D is TRBD1 (5 bases). Per the germline V gene, CDR1 is MNHNY and CDR2 is SVGAGI (reference sequence). Trimming left V 0 bases short and J 3 bases short, with 11 bases between. This CDR3 has 15 residues. CDR3 sequence: CASSYSFGGYTEAFF. DNA of the CDR3: TGTGCCAGCAGTTACTCGTTCGGGGGTTACACTGAAGCTTTCTTT.

Worth noting for this clonotype: This clone may be a read error of a much larger clone one base away. The rearrangement joins TRBV7-9 to TRBJ1-2, with D tentatively TRBD1 (6 bases). V lost 1 base to trimming and J lost 14 bases, with 14 bases between them. CDR3 size: 12 residues. In germline, CDR1 is SEHNR, CDR2 FQNEAQ (reference sequence). The CDR3 is CASSLDDRSSTF. The DNA of the CDR3 is TGTGCCAGCAGCTTAGACGACAGGTCATCAACCTTC.

This chain connects TRBV14 to TRBJ2-2; 10 positions match TRBD1. J was trimmed by 6 bases and V by 3 bases; bases with no gene match: 4. CDR3 size: 15 residues. CDR1 and CDR2 (germline): SGHDN, FVKESK. In DNA, the CDR3 is TGTGCCAGCAGCCATGGGACAGGGGTTTCCGGGGAGCTGTTTTTT. It is translated as CASSHGTGVSGELFF.

The chain employs TRBV28 and TRBJ2-1; no clear D. CDR1 is MDHEN, CDR2 SYDVKM, per germline. Trimming removed 2 bases at V and 5 bases at J, with 19 bases between. There are 17 residues in the CDR3. The DNA for the CDR3 is TGTGCCAGCAGTTTACAGGAAATGTTTTCACTGAACAATGAGCAGTTCTTC. This sequence encodes CASSLQEMFSLNNEQFF.